The rows below give T cell receptor beta chains drawn from one sample of a study of CD8 T cells in Susac syndrome. A single record per CDR3 protein comes from TCRdb applying MiXCR to the immunoSEQ multiplex PCR reads. The sample consists of almost 450,000 distinct CDR3 sequences, around 85% of them appearing once. The material sequenced was CD8+ T cells from PBMCs. The receptor source for this set is a human donor with multiple sclerosis. Both conserved end residues are part of each CDR3. Each record gives: V gene, J gene, clone size, CDR3 protein. Part of the rows lack a size; the others show once, few, many or a class for expanded clones.

v_call: TRBV2; j_call: TRBJ1-1; clone_size: NA; cdr3_aa: CASSDNEAREAFF
v_call: TRBV27; j_call: TRBJ1-2; clone_size: NA; cdr3_aa: CASSLARGAGYTF
v_call: TRBV5-1; j_call: TRBJ1-2; clone_size: NA; cdr3_aa: CASSDGTGSGYGYTF
v_call: TRBV15; j_call: TRBJ2-1; clone_size: NA; cdr3_aa: CATSRGLAGGPVGEQFF
v_call: TRBV29-1; j_call: TRBJ2-2; clone_size: NA; cdr3_aa: CSVETSGNTGELFF
v_call: TRBV14; j_call: TRBJ2-7; clone_size: NA; cdr3_aa: CASSQDNVYEQYF
v_call: TRBV6-5; j_call: TRBJ2-5; clone_size: few; cdr3_aa: CASSSDSNYQETQYF
v_call: TRBV9; j_call: TRBJ2-3; clone_size: NA; cdr3_aa: CASSQNRLTVGDTQYF
v_call: TRBV6-1; j_call: TRBJ2-1; clone_size: NA; cdr3_aa: CASSSLHNEQFF
v_call: TRBV27; j_call: TRBJ2-7; clone_size: NA; cdr3_aa: CASSLDSREQYF
v_call: TRBV28; j_call: TRBJ1-1; clone_size: once; cdr3_aa: CASSLWRAGRNTEAFF
v_call: TRBV7-8; j_call: TRBJ1-2; clone_size: NA; cdr3_aa: CASSLLEGAPVYGYTF
v_call: TRBV10-2; j_call: TRBJ2-3; clone_size: NA; cdr3_aa: CASSESATSGTTDTQYF
v_call: TRBV7-8; j_call: TRBJ2-7; clone_size: NA; cdr3_aa: CASSTEETGGYEQYF
v_call: TRBV5-1; j_call: TRBJ2-3; clone_size: NA; cdr3_aa: CASSLASRVGTDTQYF
v_call: TRBV10-3; j_call: TRBJ2-6; clone_size: NA; cdr3_aa: CASGRGGGESGANVLTF
v_call: TRBV7-2; j_call: TRBJ2-7; clone_size: NA; cdr3_aa: CASSLSRLLRDSYEQYF
v_call: TRBV29-1; j_call: TRBJ2-7; clone_size: NA; cdr3_aa: CSVEDHGQTGYEQYF
v_call: TRBV27; j_call: TRBJ2-5; clone_size: NA; cdr3_aa: CASSSNRFVGQETQYF
v_call: TRBV9; j_call: TRBJ2-3; clone_size: NA; cdr3_aa: CASSGWEASTDTQYF
v_call: TRBV19; j_call: TRBJ2-7; clone_size: NA; cdr3_aa: CASSISLAAEQYF
v_call: TRBV5-1; j_call: TRBJ2-2; clone_size: NA; cdr3_aa: CASSFFPRQLAGVTGELFF
v_call: TRBV29-1; j_call: TRBJ1-1; clone_size: NA; cdr3_aa: CSVVGWEKAEAFF
v_call: TRBV4-1; j_call: TRBJ1-2; clone_size: NA; cdr3_aa: CASSPESVYGYTF
v_call: TRBV29-1; j_call: TRBJ2-7; clone_size: NA; cdr3_aa: CSVEARSNPYEQYF
v_call: TRBV4-1; j_call: TRBJ2-2; clone_size: NA; cdr3_aa: CASSQELDPTGELFF
v_call: TRBV20-1; j_call: TRBJ2-5; clone_size: NA; cdr3_aa: CSARARGAYETQYF
v_call: TRBV7-9; j_call: TRBJ2-5; clone_size: NA; cdr3_aa: CASLPRMSQKETQYF
v_call: TRBV7-9; j_call: TRBJ2-3; clone_size: NA; cdr3_aa: CASSPSRGEPRDTQYF
v_call: TRBV7-6; j_call: TRBJ2-2; clone_size: NA; cdr3_aa: CASSLWVSGNTGELFF
v_call: TRBV14; j_call: TRBJ2-7; clone_size: NA; cdr3_aa: CASSQDLAEQYF
v_call: TRBV2; j_call: TRBJ2-3; clone_size: NA; cdr3_aa: CASREDSGGATDTQYF
v_call: TRBV6-5; j_call: TRBJ1-1; clone_size: NA; cdr3_aa: CASSYTGTSSEWTEAFF
v_call: TRBV4-2; j_call: TRBJ2-3; clone_size: few; cdr3_aa: CASSQGLAGPDTQYF
v_call: TRBV5-1; j_call: TRBJ1-1; clone_size: NA; cdr3_aa: CASSPEGTALELNTEAFF
v_call: TRBV4-1; j_call: TRBJ2-1; clone_size: NA; cdr3_aa: CASSQDVGLAAFPHNEQFF
v_call: TRBV5-6; j_call: TRBJ2-1; clone_size: NA; cdr3_aa: CASSATFSAYNEQFF